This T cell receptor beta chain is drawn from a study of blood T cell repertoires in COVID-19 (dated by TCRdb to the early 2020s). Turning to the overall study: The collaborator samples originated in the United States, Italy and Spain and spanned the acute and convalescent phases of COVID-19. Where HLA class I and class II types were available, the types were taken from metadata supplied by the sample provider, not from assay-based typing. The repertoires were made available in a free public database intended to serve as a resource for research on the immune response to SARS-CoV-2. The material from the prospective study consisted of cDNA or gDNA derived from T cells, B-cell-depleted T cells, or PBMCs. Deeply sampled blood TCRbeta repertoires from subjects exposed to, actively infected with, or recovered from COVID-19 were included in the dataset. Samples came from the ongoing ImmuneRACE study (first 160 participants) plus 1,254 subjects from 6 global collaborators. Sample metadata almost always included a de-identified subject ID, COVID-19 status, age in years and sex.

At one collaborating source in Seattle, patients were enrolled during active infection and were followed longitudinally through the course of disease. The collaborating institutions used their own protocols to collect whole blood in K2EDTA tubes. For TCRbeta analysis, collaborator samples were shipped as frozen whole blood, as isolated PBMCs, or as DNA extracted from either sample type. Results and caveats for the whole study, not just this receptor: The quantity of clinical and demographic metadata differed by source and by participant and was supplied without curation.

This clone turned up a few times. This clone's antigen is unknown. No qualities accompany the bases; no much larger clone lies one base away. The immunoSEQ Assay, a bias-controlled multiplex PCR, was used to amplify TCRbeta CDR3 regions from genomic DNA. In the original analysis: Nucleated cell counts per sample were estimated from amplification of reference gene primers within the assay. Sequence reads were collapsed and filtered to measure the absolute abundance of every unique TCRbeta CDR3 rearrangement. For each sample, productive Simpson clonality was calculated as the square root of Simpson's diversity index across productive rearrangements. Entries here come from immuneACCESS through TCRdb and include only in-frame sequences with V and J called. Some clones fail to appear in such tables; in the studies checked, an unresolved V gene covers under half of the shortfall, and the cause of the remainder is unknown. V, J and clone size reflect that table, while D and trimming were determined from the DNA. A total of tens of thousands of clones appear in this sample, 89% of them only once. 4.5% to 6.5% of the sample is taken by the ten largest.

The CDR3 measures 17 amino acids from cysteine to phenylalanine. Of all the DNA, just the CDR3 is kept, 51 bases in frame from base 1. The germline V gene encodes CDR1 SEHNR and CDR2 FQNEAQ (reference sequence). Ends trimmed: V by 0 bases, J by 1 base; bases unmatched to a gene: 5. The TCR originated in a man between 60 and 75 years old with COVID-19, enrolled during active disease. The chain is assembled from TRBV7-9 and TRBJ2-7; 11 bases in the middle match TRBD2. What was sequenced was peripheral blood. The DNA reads TGTGCCAGCAGCTTAGCTAGCGGGAGGGCGGGTTCCTACGAGCAGTACTTC. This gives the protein CASSLASGRAGSYEQYF.